The 10 T cell receptor beta chains reported below all come from one sample, sequenced in a study of blood T cell repertoires in COVID-19. Sequencing was performed with immunoSEQ multiplex PCR; in TCRdb, only in-frame clones are kept and a portion is missing. In the table there are roughly 250,000 clones, about 88% of which are singletons. The sequencing input was peripheral blood. The receptors here all came from a woman aged 40 to 55 who had recovered from COVID-19.

The rearrangement links TRBV18 to TRBJ1-6, with 8 bases that match TRBD1. CDR3 size: 14 residues. With 1 base clipped from V and 8 bases from J, the junction kept 1 base outside the gene matches. Germline V gene sequence: CDR1 KGHSH, CDR2 LQKENI. CDR3 amino acids: CASSPQQGDSPLHF. Written as DNA, the CDR3 is TGTGCCAGCTCACCACAACAGGGGGATTCACCCCTCCACTTT.

This rearrangement joins TRBV6-4 to TRBJ2-1, with D perhaps matching TRBD2 (5 bases). The V end lost 3 bases, the J end lost 7 bases, and 13 bases lay between the germline ends. The CDR3 spans 14 residues. Germline CDR1 is MRHNA and CDR2 is SNTAGT. In nucleotides, the CDR3 is TGTGCCAGCAGTGAAACCCCCCCGGGGAATGAGCAGTTCTTC. Translating gives CASSETPPGNEQFF.

This chain connects TRBV19 to TRBJ2-7, with D perhaps matching TRBD2 (6 bases). The CDR3 extends over 13 amino acids. CDR1 is LNHDA, CDR2 SQIVND, per germline (reference sequence). V lost 3 bases, J lost 1 base, and 7 bases lay in between. CDR3 nucleotide sequence: TGTGCCAGTAGTATGGAGGGATCCTACGAGCAGTACTTC. Amino acids: CASSMEGSYEQYF.

The V and J genes are TRBV9 and TRBJ2-2, with a possible D match to TRBD1 (5 bases). V lost 0 bases, J lost 4 bases, and 7 bases lay in between. This CDR3 is built from 14 residues. Per the germline V gene, CDR1 is SGDLS and CDR2 is YYNGEE. CDR3: CASSVVQGTGELFF. The CDR3 DNA reads as TGTGCCAGCAGCGTAGTTCAGGGCACCGGGGAGCTGTTTTTT.

The chain couples TRBV19 to TRBJ1-6, with TRBD1 identical over 8 bases. Germline trimming cut 4 bases from V and 7 bases from J; bases unmatched to any gene: 6. Germline CDR1 reads LNHDA; CDR2 reads SQIVND (reference sequence). There are 15 residues in the CDR3. CDR3 region: CASSTRQGRNSPLHF. CDR3 DNA: TGTGCCAGTAGTACGAGACAGGGGAGGAATTCACCCCTCCACTTT.

The V call is TRBV10-3, the J call TRBJ2-3, with 7 nucleotides matching TRBD2. The CDR3 contains 14 residues. Germline V gene sequence: CDR1 ENHRY, CDR2 SYGVKD. The V gene end was trimmed by 5 bases and the J gene end by 3 bases; junction bases not matched to a gene: 5. For the CDR3, the DNA is TGTGCCATCAGTTCCGGGACTACAACAGATACGCAGTATTTT. Translation: CAISSGTTTDTQYF.

The chain has TRBV18 and TRBJ2-7, with 8 bases identical to TRBD1. CDR3 length: 14 residues. Trimming cost V 3 bases and J 3 bases; bases outside gene matches: 4. Germline-derived CDR1 and CDR2 are KGHSH and LQKENI. The CDR3 DNA sequence: TGTGCCAGCTCACCGGGACAGGTGGGCTACGAGCAGTACTTC. As protein: CASSPGQVGYEQYF.

The rearrangement links TRBV10-3 to TRBJ1-2; D call uncertain. V gave up 3 bases and J gave up 8 bases, with 10 bases separating them. In germline, CDR1 is ENHRY, CDR2 SYGVKD. The CDR3 spans 12 residues. CDR3 sequence: CAISDPDSGYTF. CDR3 DNA: TGTGCCATCAGTGACCCCGATAGCGGCTACACCTTC.

This clone appeared once. This chain connects TRBV5-4 to TRBJ2-7; 7 nucleotides align to TRBD2. After removal of 4 bases from V and 4 bases from J, the junction contained 8 bases not matched to a gene. This CDR3 region has 14 residues. Germline V lookup: CDR1 SGHNT, CDR2 YYREEE (reference sequence). The DNA of the CDR3 is TGTGCCAGCAGCCCTCAAAGCGGGACTTACGAGCAGTACTTC. It translates to CASSPQSGTYEQYF.

The gene calls are TRBV14 and TRBJ1-2; possible D gene TRBD1, 5 bases. The CDR3 runs 15 residues. The germline V and J ends were trimmed by 3 bases and 8 bases, with 19 bases remaining between them. From germline, CDR1 is SGHDN and CDR2 FVKESK. CDR3 sequence reads: CASSQLSGNSRGYTF. DNA of the CDR3: TGTGCCAGCAGCCAGCTTTCAGGGAATTCGCGGGGCTACACCTTC.